This T cell receptor beta chain was profiled in a study of metastatic and nonmetastatic thyroid tumors. Via MiXCR, TCRdb re-called the PCR reads. The sample carries more than 30,000 clones, roughly a fifth recorded once. Nobody among the patients had been given any treatment before thyroid surgery. Notes on the study in general: Benign nodules were reported to have significantly lower TCR beta diversity than malignant thyroid tumors, in blood and tumor.

The CDR3 extends over 13 amino acids. After removal of 5 bases from V and 10 bases from J, the junction contained 6 bases not matched to a gene. This clone was detected only a few times. Its antigen remains unidentified. This chain links TRBV12-3 or TRBV12-4 with TRBJ1-4, with 8 bases that match TRBD1. The sequenced material came from blood. This receptor was identified in a female donor with papillary thyroid cancer or a benign thyroid nodule (not recorded which). Some clones in this sample may be carry-over from other donors' samples. The CDR3: CASSMDRAGKLFF. CDR3 nucleotides: TGTGCCAGCAGTATGGACAGGGCCGGAAAACTGTTTTTT.